The clone carrying this T cell receptor (beta chain) was picked up many times. What it recognizes is unknown. They built TCR cDNA with 5'RACE template switching, a step that put in a universal primer site and UMIs. TCRdb processed the 5' RACE reads anew with MiXCR; each CDR3 protein has one entry. The data contain some 110,000 distinct CDR3 sequences, 8.4% of them singletons. Trimming took off 1 base at V and 10 bases at J, with 9 bases between the two ends. This CDR3 is built from 12 residues. Germline-derived CDR1 and CDR2 are KGHDR and SFDVKD. The sample is drawn from a study of T cells after yellow fever vaccination. About the research overall: Researchers used SMART-Seq v4 Ultra Low Input to prepare fractions that had low cell numbers. Overall study findings and caveats: High-abundance clonotypes from the bulk population could contaminate FACS-sorted repertoires. Clonotypes found in both CD4 and CD8 compartments made up a small share.

Here the sequenced sample was CD8+ T cells sorted from PBMCs, taken 45 days after the yellow fever booster vaccination. This chain joins TRBV24-1 and TRBJ2-5; weak D call: TRBD1 (5 bases). The TCR was taken from a man younger than 40 who received the YFV17D yellow fever vaccine. The CDR3 sequence: CATSDFTTDQYF. The CDR3 region has the DNA TGTGCCACCAGTGATTTCACGACAGACCAGTACTTC.